The rows below give T cell receptor beta chains drawn from one sample of a study of blood T cell repertoires in COVID-19. Here immunoSEQ multiplex PCR was the method, and the copy in TCRdb shows in-frame clones only, minus some. The sample lists roughly 63,000 clones, 80% to 90% occurring once. Sequencing was carried out using peripheral blood. The source of these receptors is a man aged 50 to 60 with acute or convalescent COVID-19. Both conserved end residues are part of each CDR3. A D gene is named only where the DNA matches it firmly. Rows give clone size only sometimes, using once, few, many, or a class for an expanded clone.

D gene	V gene	clone size	J gene	CDR3 DNA	CDR3 protein
TRBD2	TRBV6-2/TRBV6-3	NA	TRBJ2-1	TGTGCCAGCAGTTACGCCTTGGCAGTTAGAGTAGCGGGAGGGTCCTACAATGAGCAGTTCTTC	CASSYALAVRVAGGSYNEQFF
TRBD1	TRBV27	NA	TRBJ2-3	TGTGCCAGCAGTCCTCGGACAGGGCCAACAGATACGCAGTATTTT	CASSPRTGPTDTQYF
TRBD2	TRBV29-1	NA	TRBJ2-1	TGCAGCGTCCCCGGGACTAGCGGGAGTAAAGAGCAGTTCTTC	CSVPGTSGSKEQFF
NA	TRBV9	NA	TRBJ1-4	TGTGCCAGCAGCGGCCGTGACAGGTTTAATGAAAAACTGTTTTTT	CASSGRDRFNEKLFF
NA	TRBV27	NA	TRBJ1-3	TGTGCCAGCAGTCCGAGTACAGGTCTGGGGTTCTCTGGAAACACCATATATTTT	CASSPSTGLGFSGNTIYF
TRBD2	TRBV28	NA	TRBJ2-5	TGTGCCAGCATGTTGCGGGAGGGCCGAGAGACCCAGTACTTC	CASMLREGRETQYF
TRBD2	TRBV7-2	NA	TRBJ2-1	TGTGCCAGCAGCCCCCCCAGGGCGGGAGGGGAAAATGAGCAGTTCTTC	CASSPPRAGGENEQFF
NA	TRBV6-5	once	TRBJ2-1	TGTGCCAGCAGTACACTAGCCAACAATGAGCAGTTCTTC	CASSTLANNEQFF
TRBD1	TRBV28	once	TRBJ2-3	TGTGCCAGCAGGAACGACAGGGGTAGCACAGATACGCAGTATTTT	CASRNDRGSTDTQYF
NA	TRBV28	NA	TRBJ1-1	TGTGCCAGCACCCCGGGACACCTTAACACTGAAGCTTTCTTT	CASTPGHLNTEAFF
TRBD2	TRBV6-6	NA	TRBJ2-1	TGTGCCAGCACCTTTACTTCGCGGGGGACCTACAATGAGCAGTTCTTC	CASTFTSRGTYNEQFF
NA	TRBV9	NA	TRBJ2-1	TGTGCCAGCAGCGTAGAGAGGGAAAGGAGCTCCTACAATGAGCAGTTCTTC	CASSVERERSSYNEQFF
TRBD2	TRBV4-3	NA	TRBJ2-1	TGCGCCAGCAGCCAACTCACCCTAACTAGCGGGATATACAATGAGCAGTTCTTC	CASSQLTLTSGIYNEQFF
NA	TRBV7-6	NA	TRBJ2-1	TGTGCCAGCAGCCCACGGGGTTACAATGAGCAGTTCTTC	CASSPRGYNEQFF
NA	TRBV6-2/TRBV6-3	NA	TRBJ2-5	TGTGCCAGCAGTACCTCGACAGTTGCAGAGACCCAGTACTTC	CASSTSTVAETQYF
TRBD1	TRBV5-4	NA	TRBJ2-3	TGTGCCAGCACCTTTACAGGGGGGCGCACAGATACGCAGTATTTT	CASTFTGGRTDTQYF
TRBD1	TRBV18	NA	TRBJ1-3	TGTGCCAGCTCACCGTTGGACAGGGGGCCTGGAAACACCATATATTTT	CASSPLDRGPGNTIYF
NA	TRBV20-1	NA	TRBJ1-3	TGCAGTGCTAGTAGGAGGTCTCCCGGAAACACCATATATTTT	CSASRRSPGNTIYF
NA	TRBV11-1	NA	TRBJ1-1	TGTGCCAGCAGACCCGACTCGGGGAATGAAGCTTTCTTT	CASRPDSGNEAFF
TRBD1	TRBV24-1	NA	TRBJ2-1	TGTGCCACCAGCCGGGGACAGGGAGGGAACCACAATGAGCAGTTCTTC	CATSRGQGGNHNEQFF
TRBD1	TRBV27	NA	TRBJ1-6	TGTGCCAGCAGTTCCCCACTAAGACAGGGGAATTCACCCCTCCACTTT	CASSSPLRQGNSPLHF
NA	TRBV7-9	NA	TRBJ1-6	TGTGCCAGCAGCTTATTAGCGGATAATTCACCCCTCCACTTT	CASSLLADNSPLHF